The 14 T cell receptor beta chains reported below all come from one sample, sequenced in a study of shared clonotypes between healthy human individuals. This table comes from immunoSEQ multiplex PCR, and its TCRdb copy is limited to in-frame clones, with some not included. The sample holds just over 2,000,000 clones, approximately 94% seen once. Naive-designated CD8 cells lacked CD45RO, were positively enriched for CCR7, and omitted terminally differentiated effector memory CD45RA+ cells. Sequences were obtained from naive CD8+ T cells sorted from blood. The source of these receptors is a man between 18 and 29 years old in good health.

This chain links TRBV5-8 with TRBJ1-1; a possible D gene is TRBD1 (6 bases). Per the germline V gene, CDR1 is SGHTS and CDR2 is YDEGEE. Trimming stripped 7 bases from V and 1 base from J, with 11 bases between. The CDR3 length is 13 residues. The CDR3, as DNA: TGTGCCAGCGGGTGGGGGGCGAACACTGAAGCTTTCTTT. It codes for CASGWGANTEAFF.

V gene TRBV2 combines with J gene TRBJ2-1; TRBD2 matches at 12 bases. Trimming took 4 bases from V and 5 from J; bases not matched to a gene: 3. The CDR3 sequence is 15 residues long. Germline values: CDR1 SNHLY, CDR2 FYNNEI. The CDR3 bases are TGTGCCAGCAGTGGGACTAGCGGGGTGCACAATGAGCAGTTCTTC. It specifies CASSGTSGVHNEQFF.

V usage is TRBV11-3 and J usage is TRBJ2-2; D gene ambiguous. The V and J ends lost 5 bases and 3 bases respectively, with 10 bases between them. The CDR3 totals 14 residues. Germline CDR1 and CDR2: SGHNT and YENEEA. The CDR3 sequence is CASSPLGYTGELFF. DNA for the CDR3: TGTGCCAGCAGCCCGCTGGGGTACACCGGGGAGCTGTTTTTT.

The J gene is TRBJ1-1, the V gene TRBV30; TRBD1 aligns across 10 bases. The V gene end was trimmed by 5 bases and the J gene end by 4 bases; junction bases not matched to a gene: 7. Germline loops: CDR1 GTSNPN, CDR2 SVGIG (reference sequence). CDR3 length: 14 residues. The CDR3, as DNA: TGTGCCTGGGACCCGGGACAGGGGCCCACTGAAGCTTTCTTT. Its translation: CAWDPGQGPTEAFF. The full variable domain, with the rest looked up from reference TRBV30 and TRBJ1-1, is SQTIHQWPATLVQPVGSPLSLECTVEGTSNPNLYWYRQAAGRGLQLLFYSVGIGQISSEVPQNLSASRPQDRQFILSSKKLLLSDSGFYLCAWDPGQGPTEAFFGQGTRLTVV.

A few counts support this clone. The chain has TRBV6-5 and TRBJ1-6, with unresolved D. The CDR3 length is 15 residues. The germline CDR1 and CDR2 sequences are MNHEY and SVGAGI. V lost 1 base, J lost 9 bases, and 13 bases lay in between. The CDR3 sequence is CASSYYDSMVSPLHF. CDR3 coding DNA: TGTGCCAGCAGTTACTATGACTCAATGGTTTCACCCCTCCACTTT.

Of note for this clone: Other DNA sequences in this sample translate to the same CDR3. The genes are TRBV30 and TRBJ2-7; weak D call: TRBD2 (5 bases). This CDR3 region has 13 residues. Trimming cost V 2 bases and J 2 bases, with 10 bases left between them. Germline V gene data show CDR1 as GTSNPN and CDR2 as SVGIG (reference sequence). The CDR3 coding sequence is TGTGCCTGGAGTTCAGACGGGACCTACGAGCAGTACTTC. It codes for CAWSSDGTYEQYF.

In this sample, this clone turned up a few times. This chain connects TRBV5-4 to TRBJ2-3; 11 positions agree with TRBD2. The length of the CDR3 is 15 residues. The V and J ends lost 4 bases and 5 bases, in that order; junction bases with no gene match: 6. Germline-derived CDR1 and CDR2 are SGHNT and YYREEE (reference sequence). The CDR3 region has the DNA TGTGCCAGCAGCCTTAGCGGGAGGGCCGGAGATACGCAGTATTTT. Translating it yields CASSLSGRAGDTQYF. Full variable domain (remainder filled in from reference TRBV5-4 and TRBJ2-3): ETGVTQSPTHLIKTRGQQVTLRCSSQSGHNTVSWYQQALGQGPQFIFQYYREEENGRGNFPPRFSGLQFPNYSSELNVNALELDDSALYLCASSLSGRAGDTQYFGPGTRLTVL.

This chain connects TRBV6-6 to TRBJ1-1; D remains ambiguous. Germline values: CDR1 MNHNY, CDR2 SVGAGI (reference sequence). Trimming cost V 8 bases and J 1 base, with 8 bases left between them. This CDR3 contains 12 residues. The CDR3 nucleotides are TGTGCCAGCTTCTGGGGGAACACTGAAGCTTTCTTT. As protein: CASFWGNTEAFF.

This clone was counted a few times. The DNA for the CDR3 is TGTGCCAGCAGTCTCGCCGACTGGGGGATCCAAGAGACCCAGTACTTC. Protein sequence: CASSLADWGIQETQYF. The rearrangement joins TRBV25-1 to TRBJ2-5, with D perhaps given as TRBD1 or TRBD2 (5 bases each). The V gene lost 5 bases and the J gene lost 1 base, with 17 bases spanning the gap. This CDR3 comprises 16 residues. Germline V CDR1 and CDR2: MGHDK, SYGVNS.

The chain links TRBV7-2 to TRBJ2-3; possibly TRBD2 for D (5 bases). CDR1 SGHTA and CDR2 FQGNSA come from the germline V gene. V was shortened by 0 bases and J by 5 bases, with 9 bases between the two germline ends. The CDR3 totals 14 residues. This chain's CDR3 is CASSLAGVVDTQYF. The CDR3 DNA is TGTGCCAGCAGCTTAGCGGGAGTGGTAGATACGCAGTATTTT. Using reference TRBV7-2 and TRBJ2-3 for the parts outside the CDR3, the full variable domain is GAGVSQSPSNKVTEKGKDVELRCDPISGHTALYWYRQSLGQGLEFLIYFQGNSAPDKSGLPSDRFSAERTGGSVSTLTIQRTQQEDSAVYLCASSLAGVVDTQYFGPGTRLTVL.

J is TRBJ2-2 and V is TRBV4-3; 10 bases match TRBD2. Unmatched junction bases numbered 10, after V lost 0 bases and J lost 6 bases. The CDR3 is 18 residues long. Germline V lookup: CDR1 LGHNA, CDR2 YSLEER. The chain's CDR3 is CASSQDITSGMGSGELFF. CDR3 sequence (DNA): TGCGCCAGCAGCCAAGATATTACTAGCGGGATGGGTTCCGGGGAGCTGTTTTTT.

The chain links TRBV5-6 to TRBJ2-1; no definite D call. The CDR3 runs 12 residues. Germline V gene data show CDR1 as SGHDT and CDR2 as YYEEEE. With 3 bases removed from V and 7 bases from J, the gap between germline ends came to 8 bases. The CDR3 reads CASSSSINEQFF. The CDR3 DNA sequence: TGTGCCAGCAGCTCCTCCATTAATGAGCAGTTCTTC.

The rearrangement links TRBV4-1 to TRBJ1-1, with TRBD1 identical over 10 bases. With 0 bases clipped from V and 1 base from J, the junction kept 8 bases outside the gene matches. The V gene's germline CDR1 is MGHRA and CDR2 YSYEKL. The CDR3 contains 18 residues. CDR3 region: CASSQDAPDRGENTEAFF. In DNA, the CDR3 is TGCGCCAGCAGCCAAGATGCCCCGGACAGGGGGGAGAACACTGAAGCTTTCTTT.

The chain is built from TRBV7-6 and TRBJ1-2; tentatively, D is TRBD1 (6 bases). The germline V gene encodes CDR1 SGHVS and CDR2 FNYEAQ. This CDR3 is built from 14 residues. Trimming shortened V by 0 bases and J by 4 bases, and 9 bases separated the two germline ends. Here the CDR3 DNA reads TGTGCCAGCAGCTTAGCCGGACAGACCTATGGCTACACCTTC. Protein product: CASSLAGQTYGYTF.